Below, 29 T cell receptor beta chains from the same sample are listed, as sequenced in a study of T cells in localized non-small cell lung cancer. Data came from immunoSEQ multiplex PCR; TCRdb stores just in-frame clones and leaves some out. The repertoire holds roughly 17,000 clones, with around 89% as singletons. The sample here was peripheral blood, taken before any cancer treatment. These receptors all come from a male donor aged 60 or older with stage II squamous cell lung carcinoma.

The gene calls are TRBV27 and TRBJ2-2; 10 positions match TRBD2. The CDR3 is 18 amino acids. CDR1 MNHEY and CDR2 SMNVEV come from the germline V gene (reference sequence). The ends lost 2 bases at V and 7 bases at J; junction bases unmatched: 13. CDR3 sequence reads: CASSLETSGTGLIGELFF. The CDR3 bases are TGTGCCAGCAGTTTAGAAACTAGCGGGACCGGATTAATCGGGGAGCTGTTTTTT.

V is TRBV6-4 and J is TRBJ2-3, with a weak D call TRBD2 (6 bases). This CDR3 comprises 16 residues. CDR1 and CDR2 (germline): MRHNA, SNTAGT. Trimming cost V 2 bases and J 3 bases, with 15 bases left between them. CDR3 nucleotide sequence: TGTGCCAGCAGTGACCAGGTAGCTGGAGGGACAGATACGCAGTATTTT. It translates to CASSDQVAGGTDTQYF.

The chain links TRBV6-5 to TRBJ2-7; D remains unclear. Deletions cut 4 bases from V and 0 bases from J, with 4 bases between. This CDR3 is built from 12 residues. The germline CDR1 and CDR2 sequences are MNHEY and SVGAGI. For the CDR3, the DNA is TGTGCCAGCAGTTTGGGCTCCTACGAGCAGTACTTC. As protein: CASSLGSYEQYF.

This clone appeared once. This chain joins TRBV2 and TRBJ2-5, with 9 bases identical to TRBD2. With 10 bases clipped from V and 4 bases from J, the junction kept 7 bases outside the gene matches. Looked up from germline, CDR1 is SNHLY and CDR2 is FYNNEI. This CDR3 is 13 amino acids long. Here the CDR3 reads CANAGGLGETQYF. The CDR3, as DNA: TGTGCCAACGCGGGGGGGTTGGGAGAGACCCAGTACTTC.

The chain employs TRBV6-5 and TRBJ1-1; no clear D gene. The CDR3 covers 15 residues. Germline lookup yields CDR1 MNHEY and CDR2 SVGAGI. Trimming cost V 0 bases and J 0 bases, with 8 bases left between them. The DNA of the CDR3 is TGTGCCAGCAGTTACTCTCCGGGGTTGAACACTGAAGCTTTCTTT. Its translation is CASSYSPGLNTEAFF.

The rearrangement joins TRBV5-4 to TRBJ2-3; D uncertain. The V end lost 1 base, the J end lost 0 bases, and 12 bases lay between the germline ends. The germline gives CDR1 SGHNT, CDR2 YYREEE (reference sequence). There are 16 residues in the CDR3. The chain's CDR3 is CASSLSLGISTDTQYF. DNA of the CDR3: TGTGCCAGCAGCTTGTCTCTGGGGATAAGCACAGATACGCAGTATTTT. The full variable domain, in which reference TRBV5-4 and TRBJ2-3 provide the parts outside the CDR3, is ETGVTQSPTHLIKTRGQQVTLRCSSQSGHNTVSWYQQALGQGPQFIFQYYREEENGRGNFPPRFSGLQFPNYSSELNVNALELDDSALYLCASSLSLGISTDTQYFGPGTRLTVL.

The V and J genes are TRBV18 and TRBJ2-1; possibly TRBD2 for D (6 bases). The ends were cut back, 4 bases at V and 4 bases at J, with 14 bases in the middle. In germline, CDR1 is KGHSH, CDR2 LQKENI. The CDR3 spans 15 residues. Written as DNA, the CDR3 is TGTGCCAGCTCACGAGTGGCGGGAAGTTACAATGAGCAGTTCTTC. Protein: CASSRVAGSYNEQFF.

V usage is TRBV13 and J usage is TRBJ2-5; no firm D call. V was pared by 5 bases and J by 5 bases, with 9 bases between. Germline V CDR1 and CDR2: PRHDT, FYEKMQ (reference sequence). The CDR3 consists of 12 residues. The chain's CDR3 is CASSPLTETQYF. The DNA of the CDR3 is TGTGCCAGCAGCCCACTTACGGAGACCCAGTACTTC.

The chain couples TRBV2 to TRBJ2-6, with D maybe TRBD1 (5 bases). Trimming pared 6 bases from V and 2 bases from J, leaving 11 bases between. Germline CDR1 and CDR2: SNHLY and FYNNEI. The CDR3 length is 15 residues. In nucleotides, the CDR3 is TGTGCCAGCAGCCAGGACATGACTGGGGCCAACGTCCTGACTTTC. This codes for CASSQDMTGANVLTF.

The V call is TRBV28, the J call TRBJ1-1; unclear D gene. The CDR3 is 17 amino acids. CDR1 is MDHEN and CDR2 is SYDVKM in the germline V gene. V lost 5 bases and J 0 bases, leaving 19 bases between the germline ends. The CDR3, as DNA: TGTGCCAGCAGTACCACCCCTCCAGGCAGCTTGAACACTGAAGCTTTCTTT. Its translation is CASSTTPPGSLNTEAFF.

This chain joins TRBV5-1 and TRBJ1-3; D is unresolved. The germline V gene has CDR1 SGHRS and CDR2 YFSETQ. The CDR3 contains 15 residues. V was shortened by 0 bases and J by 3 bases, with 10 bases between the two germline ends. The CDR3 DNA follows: TGCGCCAGCAGCTTGGATGTGTTTGTTGGAAACACCATATATTTT. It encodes CASSLDVFVGNTIYF. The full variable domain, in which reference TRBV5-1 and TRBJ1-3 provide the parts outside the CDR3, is KAGVTQTPRYLIKTRGQQVTLSCSPISGHRSVSWYQQTPGQGLQFLFEYFSETQRNKGNFPGRFSGRQFSNSRSEMNVSTLELGDSALYLCASSLDVFVGNTIYFGEGSWLTVV.

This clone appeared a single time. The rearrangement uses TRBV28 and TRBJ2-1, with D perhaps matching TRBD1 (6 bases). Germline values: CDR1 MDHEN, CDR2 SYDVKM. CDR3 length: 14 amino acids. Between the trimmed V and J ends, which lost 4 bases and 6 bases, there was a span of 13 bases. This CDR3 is CASSWGPSTNEQFF. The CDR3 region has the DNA TGTGCCAGCAGTTGGGGGCCCTCAACCAATGAGCAGTTCTTC.

The chain's CDR3 is CATSRDLGQGSYEQYF. As DNA, the CDR3 is TGTGCCACCAGCAGAGATTTAGGACAGGGTTCCTACGAGCAGTACTTC. The J gene is TRBJ2-7, the V gene TRBV15, with 8 bases matching TRBD1. V lost 0 bases and J lost 1; bases outside the gene matches: 5. This CDR3 is built from 16 residues. Germline V CDR1 and CDR2: LNHNV, YYDKDF (reference sequence). The variable domain in full, with the rest retrieved from reference TRBV15 and TRBJ2-7, is DAMVIQNPRYQVTQFGKPVTLSCSQTLNHNVMYWYQQKSSQAPKLLFHYYDKDFNNEADTPDNFQSRRPNTSFCFLDIRSPGLGDTAMYLCATSRDLGQGSYEQYFGPGTRLTVT.

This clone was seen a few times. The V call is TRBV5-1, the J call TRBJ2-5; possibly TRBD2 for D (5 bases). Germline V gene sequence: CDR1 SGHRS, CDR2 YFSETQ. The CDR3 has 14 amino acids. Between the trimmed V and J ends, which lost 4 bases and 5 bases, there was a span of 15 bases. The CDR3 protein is CASSLWRGRETQYF. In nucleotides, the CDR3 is TGCGCCAGCAGCCTCTGGAGAGGGCGGGAGACCCAGTACTTC.

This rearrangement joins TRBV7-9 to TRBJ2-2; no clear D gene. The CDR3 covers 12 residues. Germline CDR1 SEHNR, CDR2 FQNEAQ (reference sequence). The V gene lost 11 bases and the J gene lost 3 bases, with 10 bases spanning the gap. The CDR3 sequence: CARSGYTGELFF. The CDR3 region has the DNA TGTGCCCGCTCAGGTTACACCGGGGAGCTGTTTTTT.

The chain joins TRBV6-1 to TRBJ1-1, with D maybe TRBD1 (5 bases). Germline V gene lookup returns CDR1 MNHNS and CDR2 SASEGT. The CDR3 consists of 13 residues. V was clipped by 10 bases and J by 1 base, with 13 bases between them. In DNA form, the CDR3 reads TGTGCCACCCCGCAGGGAGGGAACACTGAAGCTTTCTTT. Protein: CATPQGGNTEAFF.

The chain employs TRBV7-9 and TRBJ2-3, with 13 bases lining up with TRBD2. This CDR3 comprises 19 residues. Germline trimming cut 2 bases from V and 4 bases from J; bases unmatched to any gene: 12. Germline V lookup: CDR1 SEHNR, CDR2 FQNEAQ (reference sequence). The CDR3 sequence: CASSLPEYRTSGSADTQYF. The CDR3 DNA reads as TGTGCCAGCAGCTTACCTGAATACCGGACTAGCGGGAGTGCAGATACGCAGTATTTT.

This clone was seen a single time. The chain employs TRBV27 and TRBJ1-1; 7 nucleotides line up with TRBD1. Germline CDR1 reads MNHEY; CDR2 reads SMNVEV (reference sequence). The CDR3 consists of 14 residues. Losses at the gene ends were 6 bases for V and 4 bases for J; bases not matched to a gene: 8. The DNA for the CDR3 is TGTGCCAGCAGCTCCGGACAGGTAGCCACTGAAGCTTTCTTT. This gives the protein CASSSGQVATEAFF.

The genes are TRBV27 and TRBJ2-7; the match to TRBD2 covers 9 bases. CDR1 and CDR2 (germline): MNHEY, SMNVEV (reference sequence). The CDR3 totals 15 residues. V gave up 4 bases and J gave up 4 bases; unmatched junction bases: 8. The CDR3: CASSSAGSGSYEQYF. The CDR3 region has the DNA TGTGCCAGCAGTTCCGCCGGTAGCGGGAGTTACGAGCAGTACTTC.

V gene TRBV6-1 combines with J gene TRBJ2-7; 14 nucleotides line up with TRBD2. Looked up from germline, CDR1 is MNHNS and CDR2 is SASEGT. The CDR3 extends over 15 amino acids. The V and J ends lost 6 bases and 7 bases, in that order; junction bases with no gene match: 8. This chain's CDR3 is CASRPLGLAGEEQYF. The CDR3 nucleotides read TGTGCCAGCAGACCCCTGGGACTAGCGGGAGAGGAGCAGTACTTC.

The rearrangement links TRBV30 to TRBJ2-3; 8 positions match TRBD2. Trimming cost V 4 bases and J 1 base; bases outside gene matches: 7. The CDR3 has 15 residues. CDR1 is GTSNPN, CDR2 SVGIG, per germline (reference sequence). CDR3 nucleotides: TGTGCCTGGATTACGGGACTAGGGGGCACAGATACGCAGTATTTT. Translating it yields CAWITGLGGTDTQYF.

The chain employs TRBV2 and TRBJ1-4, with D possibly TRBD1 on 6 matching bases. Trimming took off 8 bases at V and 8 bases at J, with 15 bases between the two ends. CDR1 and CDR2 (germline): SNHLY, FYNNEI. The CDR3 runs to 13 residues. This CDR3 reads CASSAGVREKLFF. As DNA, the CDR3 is TGTGCCAGCTCGGCAGGGGTTCGGGAAAAACTGTTTTTT.

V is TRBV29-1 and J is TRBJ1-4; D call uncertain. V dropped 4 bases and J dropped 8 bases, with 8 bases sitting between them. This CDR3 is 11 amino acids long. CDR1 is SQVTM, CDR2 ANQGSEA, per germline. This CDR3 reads CSVGGGEKLFF. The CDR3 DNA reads TGCAGCGTTGGGGGTGGGGAAAAACTGTTTTTT.

CDR3 in DNA: TGTGCCTGGAGTCGAGGAGGGGGTGCTTCCGATCAGCCCCAGCATTTT. It codes for CAWSRGGGASDQPQHF. This chain joins TRBV30 and TRBJ1-5; D is perhaps TRBD1 (6 bases). Germline V lookup: CDR1 GTSNPN, CDR2 SVGIG (reference sequence). CDR3 length: 16 residues. With 2 bases removed from V and 5 bases from J, the gap between germline ends came to 19 bases.

The CDR3 region is CASRLGRDYGYTF. CDR3 sequence (DNA): TGTGCCAGCAGGCTGGGACGAGACTATGGCTACACCTTC. The chain links TRBV6-1 to TRBJ1-2; D may be TRBD1 (5 bases). From germline, CDR1 is MNHNS and CDR2 SASEGT. The CDR3 has 13 amino acids. Trimming removed 6 bases at V and 3 bases at J, with 11 bases between.

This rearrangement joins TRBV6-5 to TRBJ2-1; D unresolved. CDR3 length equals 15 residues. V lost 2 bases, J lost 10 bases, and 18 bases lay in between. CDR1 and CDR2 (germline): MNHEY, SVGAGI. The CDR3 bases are TGTGCCAGCAGTTACGGCGGCACTGGGAAGTGGGAGCAGTTCTTC. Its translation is CASSYGGTGKWEQFF.

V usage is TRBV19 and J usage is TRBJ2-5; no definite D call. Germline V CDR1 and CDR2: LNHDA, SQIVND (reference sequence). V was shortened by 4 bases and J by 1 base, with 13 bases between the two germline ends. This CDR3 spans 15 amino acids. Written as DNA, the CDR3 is TGTGCCAGTAGTACGGACGTAACGCCCCAAGAGACCCAGTACTTC. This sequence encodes CASSTDVTPQETQYF. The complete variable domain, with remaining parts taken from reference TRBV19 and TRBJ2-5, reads DGGITQSPKYLFRKEGQNVTLSCEQNLNHDAMYWYRQDPGQGLRLIYYSQIVNDFQKGDIAEGYSVSREKKESFPLTVTSAQKNPTAFYLCASSTDVTPQETQYFGPGTRLLVL.

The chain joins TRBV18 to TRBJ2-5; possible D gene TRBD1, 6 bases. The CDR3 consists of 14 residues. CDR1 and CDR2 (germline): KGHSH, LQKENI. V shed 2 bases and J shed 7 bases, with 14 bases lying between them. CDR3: CASSPEQGDGTQYF. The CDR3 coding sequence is TGTGCCAGCTCACCAGAACAGGGCGACGGGACCCAGTACTTC.

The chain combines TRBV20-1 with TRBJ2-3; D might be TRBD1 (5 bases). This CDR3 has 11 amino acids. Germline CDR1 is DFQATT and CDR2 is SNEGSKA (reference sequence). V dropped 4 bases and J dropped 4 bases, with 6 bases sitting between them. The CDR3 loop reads CSAIRADTQYF. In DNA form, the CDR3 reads TGCAGTGCTATCAGGGCAGATACGCAGTATTTT.